This TCR beta chain was identified during a study of T cell clones after liver transplantation. Profiling relied on immunoSEQ multiplex PCR, and the TCRdb table lists in-frame clones only, not all of them. The sample yields nearly 55,000 clones, approximately 84% seen once. For this clone: Its antigen is unidentified.

Sorting of unstimulated PBMCs yielded separate CD3+CD4+ and CD3+CD8+ fractions. The study's findings and limits: Small, mixed patient groups and varying post-transplant times limit these conclusions.

The length of the CDR3 is 16 residues. Trimming left V 0 bases short and J 1 base short, with 12 bases between. Germline V gene data show CDR1 as SGDLS and CDR2 as YYNGEE. The chain joins TRBV9 to TRBJ2-3, with D maybe TRBD2 (5 bases). This specimen consisted of CD4+ T cells from blood, obtained before liver transplant. The sequence derives from a human donor who received a liver transplant. This CDR3 reads CASSVGLARGTDTQYF. The CDR3 DNA is TGTGCCAGCAGCGTAGGGCTAGCAAGGGGCACAGATACGCAGTATTTT.